This T cell receptor (beta chain) was sequenced for a study of cytomegalovirus exposure and HLA in healthy donors. In the study overall: It was reported in a later analysis that the same platform had been used for the 120 or so validation repertoires as for the approximately 670 first-cohort repertoires.

While the first cohort had fewer than 850 subjects, the donors belonged to the separate validation cohort of over a hundred subjects. This clone was recorded only once. Its antigen is unknown. Whole-study results and caveats: More than 150 TCR beta chains were listed as cytomegalovirus-associated.

Assay: immunoSEQ multiplex PCR; the TCRdb copy retains only in-frame clones and omits some. The table includes 120,000 to 150,000 clones, roughly 90% detected once. Sample: PBMCs. This sequence originates from a man younger than 35 in good health and CMV-seronegative.

The DNA for the CDR3 is TGCGCCAGCAGCCCGACCCCGGGACAGAACTATGGCTACACCTTC. This sequence encodes CASSPTPGQNYGYTF. This rearrangement joins TRBV5-1 to TRBJ1-2, with 7 positions matching TRBD1. CDR1 SGHRS and CDR2 YFSETQ come from the germline V gene. The CDR3 runs 15 residues. J lost 2 bases, V lost 4 bases, and 8 bases had no gene match.